Following are 10 T cell receptor beta chains from one sample sequenced in a study of T-cell reconstitution after alpha-beta-depleted transplantation in children. Unique molecular identifiers were used to barcode this TCRbeta library. TCRdb re-analysed the PCR reads in MiXCR, keeping a single row per CDR3 protein. Of around 960,000 distinct CDR3 sequences listed, 25% to 35% were seen once; the top ten hold around 30%. The sequencing used PBMCs, mostly from graft donor cells, collected 360 days after TCRalphabeta/CD19-depleted stem cell transplant. Every receptor here comes from a boy less than two years old who had a stem cell transplant for SCID, so the T cells may come from the graft donor.

A few counts support this clonotype. The chain carries TRBV4-1 and TRBJ2-1; 15 bases match TRBD2. After removal of 3 bases from V and 4 bases from J, the junction contained 13 bases not matched to a gene. The CDR3 has 20 amino acids. Germline-derived CDR1 and CDR2 are MGHRA and YSYEKL. The CDR3 here is CASSQMLAGTSGGKYNEQFF. The CDR3 nucleotides are TGCGCCAGCAGCCAGATGCTCGCCGGGACTAGCGGGGGGAAGTACAATGAGCAGTTCTTC.

J is TRBJ2-4 and V is TRBV4-1; D might be TRBD1 or TRBD2, each matching 5 bases. Between the trimmed V and J ends, which lost 4 bases and 1 base, there was a span of 14 bases. The CDR3 loop spans 16 amino acids. The germline V gene encodes CDR1 MGHRA and CDR2 YSYEKL. In DNA, the CDR3 is TGCGCCAGCAGCCGAGGGGTCCCCCTGGCCAAAAACATTCAGTACTTC. Residues: CASSRGVPLAKNIQYF.

This clonotype showed up just a few times. The CDR3 spells CSASRGGPGEPYNEQFF. The CDR3 DNA reads TGCAGTGCTAGTCGGGGGGGGCCGGGGGAACCCTACAATGAGCAGTTCTTC. This chain connects TRBV20-1 to TRBJ2-1; 8 nucleotides match TRBD2. V lost 3 bases, J lost 2 bases, and 12 bases stayed unmatched. CDR3 length equals 17 residues. CDR1 DFQATT and CDR2 SNEGSKA come from the germline V gene (reference sequence).

The rearrangement uses TRBV15 and TRBJ2-7; 8 positions match TRBD1. Per the germline V gene, CDR1 is LNHNV and CDR2 is YYDKDF (reference sequence). V gave up 4 bases and J gave up 3 bases; unmatched junction bases: 8. The CDR3 is made up of 15 amino acids. CDR3 loop: CATSIIRDRLYEQYF. The CDR3 region has the DNA TGTGCCACCAGCATCATCCGGGACAGGCTCTACGAGCAGTACTTC.

V is TRBV3-1 and J is TRBJ2-1, with a weak D call TRBD1 (5 bases). The CDR3 loop spans 13 amino acids. The V and J ends lost 3 bases and 3 bases respectively, with 6 bases between them. The germline V gene encodes CDR1 LGHDT and CDR2 YNNKEL (reference sequence). CDR3 bases: TGTGCCAGCAGCCATACAGGCTACAATGAGCAGTTCTTC. This translates into CASSHTGYNEQFF.

This clonotype was seen only a few times. V gene TRBV7-9 combines with J gene TRBJ2-2; D is perhaps TRBD1 or TRBD2 (5 bases each). The V and J ends lost 8 bases and 2 bases respectively, with 12 bases between them. The CDR3 has 14 amino acids. Germline lookup yields CDR1 SEHNR and CDR2 FQNEAQ (reference sequence). The CDR3 here is CASEGRPNTGELFF. CDR3 in DNA: TGTGCCAGCGAGGGGCGGCCCAACACCGGGGAGCTGTTTTTT.

The chain couples TRBV28 to TRBJ1-2; TRBD1 matches at 7 bases. Germline loops: CDR1 MDHEN, CDR2 SYDVKM. V lost 3 bases and J lost 4; bases outside the gene matches: 8. The CDR3 runs to 15 residues. CDR3 region: CASSLVGGASYGYTF. For the CDR3, the DNA is TGTGCCAGCAGTTTGGTAGGGGGCGCTTCCTATGGCTACACCTTC.

Only a few counts were recorded for this clonotype. The chain combines TRBV4-1 with TRBJ2-7; TRBD1 aligns across 9 bases. Per germline, CDR1 MGHRA and CDR2 YSYEKL. The CDR3 has 15 amino acids. V shed 3 bases and J 5 bases; nucleotides not matched to a gene: 8. The CDR3 sequence: CASSHEGTGTDEQYF. The CDR3 bases are TGCGCCAGCAGCCATGAGGGGACAGGGACGGACGAGCAGTACTTC.

The chain recombines TRBV27 with TRBJ2-7; D possibly uses TRBD1 or TRBD2 (6 bases each). Trimming took off 5 bases at V and 3 bases at J, with 17 bases between the two ends. The germline V gene has CDR1 MNHEY and CDR2 SMNVEV (reference sequence). This CDR3 is built from 15 residues. The CDR3 nucleotides read TGTGCCAGCAGTCCATGGGGGGCAGGGAACTACGAGCAGTACTTC. It yields the protein CASSPWGAGNYEQYF.

This clonotype has only a few counts. The chain is built from TRBV12-3 or TRBV12-4 and TRBJ2-3; D gene uncertain. This CDR3 spans 15 amino acids. The germline V and J ends were trimmed by 7 bases and 0 bases, with 14 bases remaining between them. CDR3 loop: CASTKEIISTDTQYF. The CDR3 DNA follows: TGTGCCAGCACCAAAGAGATCATCAGCACAGATACGCAGTATTTT.